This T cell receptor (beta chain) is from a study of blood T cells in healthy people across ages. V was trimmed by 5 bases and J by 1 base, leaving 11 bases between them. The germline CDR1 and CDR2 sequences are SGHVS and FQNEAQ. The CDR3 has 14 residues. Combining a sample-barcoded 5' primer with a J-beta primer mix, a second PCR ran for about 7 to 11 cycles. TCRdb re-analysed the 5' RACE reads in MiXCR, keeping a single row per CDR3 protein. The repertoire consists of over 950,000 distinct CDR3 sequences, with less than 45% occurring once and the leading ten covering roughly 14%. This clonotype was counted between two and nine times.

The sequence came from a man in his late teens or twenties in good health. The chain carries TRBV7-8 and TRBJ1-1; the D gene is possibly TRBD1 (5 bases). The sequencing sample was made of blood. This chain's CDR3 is CASSVNQGNTEAFF. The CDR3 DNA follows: TGTGCCAGCAGCGTCAATCAGGGGAACACTGAAGCTTTCTTT.